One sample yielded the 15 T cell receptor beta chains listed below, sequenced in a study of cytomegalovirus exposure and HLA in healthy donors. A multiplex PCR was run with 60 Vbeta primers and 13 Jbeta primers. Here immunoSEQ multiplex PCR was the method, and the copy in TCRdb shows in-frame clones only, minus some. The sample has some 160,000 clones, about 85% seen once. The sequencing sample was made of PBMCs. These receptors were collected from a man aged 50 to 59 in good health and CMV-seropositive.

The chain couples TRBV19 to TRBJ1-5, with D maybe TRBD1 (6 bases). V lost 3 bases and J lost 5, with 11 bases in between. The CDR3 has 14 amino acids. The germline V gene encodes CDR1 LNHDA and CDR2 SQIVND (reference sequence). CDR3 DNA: TGTGCCAGTAGTATGGGGCAGGGGTATCAGCCCCAGCATTTT. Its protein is CASSMGQGYQPQHF.

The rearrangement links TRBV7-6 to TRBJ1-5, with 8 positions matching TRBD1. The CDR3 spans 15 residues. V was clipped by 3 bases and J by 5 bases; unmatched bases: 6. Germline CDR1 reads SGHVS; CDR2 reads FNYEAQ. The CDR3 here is CASSLSGGRYQPQHF. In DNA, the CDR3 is TGTGCCAGCAGCTTGTCAGGGGGCAGGTATCAGCCCCAGCATTTT.

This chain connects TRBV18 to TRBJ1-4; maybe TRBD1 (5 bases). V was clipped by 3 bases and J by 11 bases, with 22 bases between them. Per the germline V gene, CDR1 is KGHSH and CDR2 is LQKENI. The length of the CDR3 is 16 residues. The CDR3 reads CASSPRQRQSLRKLFF. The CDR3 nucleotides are TGTGCCAGCTCACCGAGACAGAGACAGTCTCTAAGGAAACTGTTTTTT.

The CDR3 nucleotides read TGTGCCAGCAGTAAAGGGGGCGGCACAGATACGCAGTATTTT. Protein sequence: CASSKGGGTDTQYF. V gene TRBV28 combines with J gene TRBJ2-3, with 7 bases lining up with TRBD1. With 5 bases clipped from V and 1 base from J, the junction kept 3 bases outside the gene matches. The CDR3 covers 14 residues. Germline values: CDR1 MDHEN, CDR2 SYDVKM.

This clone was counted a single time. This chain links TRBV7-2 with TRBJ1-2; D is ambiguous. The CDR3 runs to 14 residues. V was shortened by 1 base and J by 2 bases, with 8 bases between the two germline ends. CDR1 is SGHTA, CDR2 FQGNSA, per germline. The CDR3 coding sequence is TGTGCCAGCAGCTTAGAGGCGGGGAACTATGGCTACACCTTC. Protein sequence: CASSLEAGNYGYTF.

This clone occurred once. The CDR3 region has the DNA TGTGCCAGCAGTAGCGGGAGTATCCCAGATACGCAGTATTTT. Translation gives CASSSGSIPDTQYF. The chain carries TRBV28 and TRBJ2-3; 8 bases agree with TRBD2. Unmatched junction bases numbered 5, after V lost 5 bases and J lost 4 bases. CDR1 is MDHEN, CDR2 SYDVKM, per germline. This CDR3 has 14 residues.

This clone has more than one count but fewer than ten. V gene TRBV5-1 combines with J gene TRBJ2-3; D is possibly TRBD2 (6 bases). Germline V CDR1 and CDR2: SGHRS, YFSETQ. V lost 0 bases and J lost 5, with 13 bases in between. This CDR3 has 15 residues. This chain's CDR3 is CASSLAGGAEDTQYF. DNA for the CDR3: TGCGCCAGCAGCTTGGCCGGGGGAGCGGAAGATACGCAGTATTTT.

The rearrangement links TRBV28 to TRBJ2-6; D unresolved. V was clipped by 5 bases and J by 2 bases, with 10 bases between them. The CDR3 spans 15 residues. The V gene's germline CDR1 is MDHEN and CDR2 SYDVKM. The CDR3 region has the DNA TGTGCCAGCAGTGCCTCAAGCGCTGGGGCCAACGTCCTGACTTTC. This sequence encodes CASSASSAGANVLTF.

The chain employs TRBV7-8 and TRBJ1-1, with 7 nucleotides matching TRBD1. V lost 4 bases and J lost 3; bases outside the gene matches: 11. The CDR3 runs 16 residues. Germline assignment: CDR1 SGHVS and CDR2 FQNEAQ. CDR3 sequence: CASSSPSRQGHTEAFF. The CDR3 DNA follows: TGTGCCAGCAGCTCGCCCTCGCGACAGGGCCACACTGAAGCTTTCTTT.

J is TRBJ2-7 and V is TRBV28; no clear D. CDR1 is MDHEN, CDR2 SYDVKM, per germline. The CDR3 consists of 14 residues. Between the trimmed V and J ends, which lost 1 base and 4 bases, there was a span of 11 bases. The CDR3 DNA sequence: TGTGCCAGCAGTTTATTTGGAGATTTTTACGAGCAGTACTTC. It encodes CASSLFGDFYEQYF.

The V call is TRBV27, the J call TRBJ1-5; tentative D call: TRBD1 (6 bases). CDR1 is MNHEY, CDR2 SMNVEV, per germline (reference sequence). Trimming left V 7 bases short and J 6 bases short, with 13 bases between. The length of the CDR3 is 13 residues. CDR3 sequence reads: CASTNRAGQPQHF. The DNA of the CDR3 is TGTGCCAGCACCAACAGGGCTGGTCAGCCCCAGCATTTT.

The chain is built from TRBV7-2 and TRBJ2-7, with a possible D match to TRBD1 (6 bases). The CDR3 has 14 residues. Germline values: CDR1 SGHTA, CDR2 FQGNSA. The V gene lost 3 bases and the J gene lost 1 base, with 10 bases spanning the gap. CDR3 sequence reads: CASSFRDTSYEQYF. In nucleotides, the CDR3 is TGTGCCAGCAGCTTCCGGGACACTTCCTACGAGCAGTACTTC. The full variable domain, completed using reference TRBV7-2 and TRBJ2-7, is GAGVSQSPSNKVTEKGKDVELRCDPISGHTALYWYRQSLGQGLEFLIYFQGNSAPDKSGLPSDRFSAERTGGSVSTLTIQRTQQEDSAVYLCASSFRDTSYEQYFGPGTRLTVT.

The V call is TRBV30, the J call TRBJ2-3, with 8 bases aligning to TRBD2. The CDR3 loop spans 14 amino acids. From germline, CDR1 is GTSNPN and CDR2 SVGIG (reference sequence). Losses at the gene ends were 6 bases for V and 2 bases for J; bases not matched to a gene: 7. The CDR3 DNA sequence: TGTGCCTGTGGAGGGCGGGGGGCCACAGATACGCAGTATTTT. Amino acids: CACGGRGATDTQYF. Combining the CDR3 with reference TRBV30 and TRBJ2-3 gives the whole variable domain SQTIHQWPATLVQPVGSPLSLECTVEGTSNPNLYWYRQAAGRGLQLLFYSVGIGQISSEVPQNLSASRPQDRQFILSSKKLLLSDSGFYLCACGGRGATDTQYFGPGTRLTVL.

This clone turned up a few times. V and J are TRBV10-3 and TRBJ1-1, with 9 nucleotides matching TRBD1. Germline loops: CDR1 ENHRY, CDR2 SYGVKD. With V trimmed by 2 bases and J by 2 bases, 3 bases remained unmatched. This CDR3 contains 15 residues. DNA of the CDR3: TGTGCCATCAGTGAGACAGGGGGCGCAAACACTGAAGCTTTCTTT. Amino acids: CAISETGGANTEAFF.

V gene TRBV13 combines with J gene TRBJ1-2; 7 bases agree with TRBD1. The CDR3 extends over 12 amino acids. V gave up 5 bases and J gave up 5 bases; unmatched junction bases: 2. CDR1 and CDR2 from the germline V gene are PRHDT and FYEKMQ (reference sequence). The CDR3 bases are TGTGCCAGCAGCCCGACAGGGTATGGCTACACCTTC. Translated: CASSPTGYGYTF.